This T cell receptor (beta chain) came from a study of T cell repertoires in aging, cancer and after chemotherapy. Study-level background: Donor ages fell into six groups from 30 or younger up to 70 or older.

The germline gives CDR1 SGHRS, CDR2 YFSETQ. The length of the CDR3 is 14 residues. Trimming cost V 7 bases and J 1 base; bases outside gene matches: 4. TCR beta rearrangements were amplified from peripheral blood genomic DNA. A mixed TRB-A/B primer pool amplified rearranged TRB by multiplex touch-down PCR. TCRdb reprocessed the multiplex PCR reads via MiXCR and lists one record per CDR3 protein. Altogether fewer than 1,500 distinct CDR3 sequences are present, roughly 28% being singletons, with the ten largest covering roughly 15%. This clonotype came up a few times. The TCR originated in a human donor with a solid tumor. The chain joins TRBV5-1 to TRBJ2-2, with 7 bases matching TRBD2. Material: blood. CDR3 DNA sequence: TGCGCCAGCGGCACTAGCGTGAACACCGGGGAGCTGTTTTTT. This gives the protein CASGTSVNTGELFF.